The text below deals with one TCR beta chain. Its specificity is unknown. The sample comes from a study of cytomegalovirus exposure and HLA in healthy donors. 13 Jbeta primers and 60 Vbeta primers were used for the PCR. Assay used: immunoSEQ multiplex PCR; TCRdb lists only in-frame clones, some missing. The profile shows 100,000 to 150,000 clones, 80% of them singletons. Study-wide results and caveats: Immune exposure information available was restricted to CMV serostatus. The authors later found TCR association rates varying by HLA locus, with DRB1 most and HLA-C fewest. Across all donors, roughly uniform sequencing depth was an assumption of the presence/absence analyses.

The receptor was derived from a man aged 40-50 years in good health and CMV-seronegative. The sample consisted of PBMCs.

The CDR3 DNA reads TGCGCCAGCAGCTTGATCGGGAGCACTGAAGCTTTCTTT. Translation gives CASSLIGSTEAFF. V is TRBV5-1 and J is TRBJ1-1; D not resolved. V gave up 1 base and J gave up 4 bases, with 8 bases separating them. The CDR3 runs 13 residues. Germline V gene lookup returns CDR1 SGHRS and CDR2 YFSETQ.